The sample holds a few counts of the clone carrying this TCR beta chain. Its target is not known. Sorting of CD4+ naive, central memory, regulatory and stem cell-like memory cells was performed via CD45RO/CCR7/CD25/CD127/CD95/CD27. Sorted populations all had greater than 95% purity. Investigators reverse transcribed all isolated RNA, so they sequenced expressed TCRB transcripts. It was found that naive, central memory and regulatory T cell samples averaged about 3.57 million reads. TCRdb keeps only in-frame clones here, not all; method: immunoSEQ multiplex PCR. Counted here are fewer than 450,000 clones, about 14% occurring once; the ten biggest clones make up roughly 0.016%. This record comes from a study of beta chain features in type 1 diabetes. Study observations and caveats: Shortening of TCRB CDR3s, moderate but significant, appeared in all four CD4+ subsets of Type 1 diabetes patients.

Germline V gene sequence: CDR1 SGHRS, CDR2 YFSETQ. The V end was cut by 3 bases, the J end by 5 bases, with 17 bases between. The length of the CDR3 is 15 residues. Specimen: naive CD4+ T cells from blood. The V gene is TRBV5-1, the J gene TRBJ2-5, with D possibly being TRBD2 (5 bases). This TCR derives from a woman under 30 with type 1 diabetes. Written as DNA, the CDR3 is TGCGCCAGCAGCTCCCGCACTAGGGATGTGGAGACCCAGTACTTC. Amino acid sequence: CASSSRTRDVETQYF.